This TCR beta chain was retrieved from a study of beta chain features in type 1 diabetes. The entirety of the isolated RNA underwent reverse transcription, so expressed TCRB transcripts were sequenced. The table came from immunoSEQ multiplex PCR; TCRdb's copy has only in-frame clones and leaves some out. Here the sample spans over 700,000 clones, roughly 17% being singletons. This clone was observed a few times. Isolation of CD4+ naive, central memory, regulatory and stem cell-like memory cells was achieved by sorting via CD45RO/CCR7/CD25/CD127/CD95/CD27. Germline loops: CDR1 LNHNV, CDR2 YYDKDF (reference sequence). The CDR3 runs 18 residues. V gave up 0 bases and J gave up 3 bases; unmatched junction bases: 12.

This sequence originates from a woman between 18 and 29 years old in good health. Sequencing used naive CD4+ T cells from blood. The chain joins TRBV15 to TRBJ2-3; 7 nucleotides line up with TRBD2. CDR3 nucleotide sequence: TGTGCCACCAGCAGAGATAAGGGACTGGCGGGAGTTACAGATACGCAGTATTTT. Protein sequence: CATSRDKGLAGVTDTQYF. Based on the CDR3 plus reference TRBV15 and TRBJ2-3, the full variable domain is DAMVIQNPRYQVTQFGKPVTLSCSQTLNHNVMYWYQQKSSQAPKLLFHYYDKDFNNEADTPDNFQSRRPNTSFCFLDIRSPGLGDTAMYLCATSRDKGLAGVTDTQYFGPGTRLTVL.